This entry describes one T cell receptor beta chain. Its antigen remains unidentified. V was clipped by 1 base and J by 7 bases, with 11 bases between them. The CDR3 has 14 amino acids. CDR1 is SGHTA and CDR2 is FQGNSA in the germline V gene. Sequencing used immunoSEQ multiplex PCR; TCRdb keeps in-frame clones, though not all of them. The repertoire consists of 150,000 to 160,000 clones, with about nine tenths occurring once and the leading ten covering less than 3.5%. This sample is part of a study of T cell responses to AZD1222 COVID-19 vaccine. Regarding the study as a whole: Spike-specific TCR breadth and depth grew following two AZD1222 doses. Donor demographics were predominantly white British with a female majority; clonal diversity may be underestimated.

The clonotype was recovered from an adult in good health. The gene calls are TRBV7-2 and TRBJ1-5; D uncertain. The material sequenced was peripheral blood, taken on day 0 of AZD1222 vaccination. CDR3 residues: CASSLGVVGQPQHF. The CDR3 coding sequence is TGTGCCAGCAGCTTAGGGGTCGTTGGACAGCCCCAGCATTTT.